These 15 T cell receptor beta chains originate from one sample sequenced in a study of CD8+ T cells in alopecia areata. Sequencing relied on a cDNA template that was reverse transcribed from extracted RNA. The repertoire was sequenced with immunoSEQ multiplex PCR; TCRdb's copy has only in-frame clones and lacks some. Seen here are about 250,000 clones, around two thirds observed once, and the top ten hold approximately 1.2%. Here the sequenced sample was CD4+ T cells sorted from blood, taken at week 0. The source of these receptors is a human donor with alopecia areata.

The chain carries TRBV5-1 and TRBJ1-6; a possible D gene is TRBD1 (5 bases). This CDR3 is 14 amino acids long. Trimming left V 4 bases short and J 7 bases short, with 12 bases between. Per germline, CDR1 SGHRS and CDR2 YFSETQ. The CDR3 is CASSGTEKNSPLHF. CDR3 DNA sequence: TGCGCCAGCAGCGGGACGGAAAAGAATTCACCCCTCCACTTT.

V gene TRBV5-6 combines with J gene TRBJ1-5, with D hard to call. CDR3 length: 13 residues. Trimming pared 0 bases from V and 4 bases from J, leaving 5 bases between. The germline gives CDR1 SGHDT, CDR2 YYEEEE. CDR3 DNA sequence: TGTGCCAGCAGCTTGGTGGGGAATCAGCCCCAGCATTTT. The encoded protein is CASSLVGNQPQHF.

This sequence joins TRBV29-1 and TRBJ1-6; TRBD1 agrees at 11 bases. CDR1 is SQVTM and CDR2 is ANQGSEA in the germline V gene. The CDR3 contains 14 residues. With 7 bases clipped from V and 7 bases from J, the junction kept 6 bases outside the gene matches. CDR3 loop: CSARTGGKNSPLHF. In DNA form, the CDR3 reads TGCAGCGCCAGGACAGGGGGCAAGAATTCACCCCTCCACTTT. Variable domain in full (rest from reference TRBV29-1 and TRBJ1-6): SAVISQKPSRDICQRGTSLTIQCQVDSQVTMMFWYRQQPGQSLTLIATANQGSEATYESGFVIDKFPISRPNLTFSTLTVSNMSPEDSSIYLCSARTGGKNSPLHFGNGTRLTVT.

This clone occurred a few times. The chain recombines TRBV29-1 with TRBJ2-2, with TRBD1 matching over 10 bases. Germline CDR1 SQVTM, CDR2 ANQGSEA. This CDR3 has 15 amino acids. The trim removed 6 bases at V and 6 bases at J, leaving 10 bases unmatched. CDR3 protein: CSVRTGGNQAGELFF. CDR3 nucleotide sequence: TGCAGCGTACGGACAGGGGGAAATCAGGCCGGGGAGCTGTTTTTT.

CDR3 sequence (DNA): TGCAGCGTTGACCCCCCGCACCAAGAGACCCAGTACTTC. Protein: CSVDPPHQETQYF. The chain links TRBV29-1 to TRBJ2-5; D not certain. V lost 3 bases and J 0 bases, leaving 8 bases between the germline ends. Germline values: CDR1 SQVTM, CDR2 ANQGSEA. The CDR3 spans 13 residues.

The chain has TRBV2 and TRBJ2-7, with D tentatively TRBD2 (5 bases). The V gene's germline CDR1 is SNHLY and CDR2 FYNNEI. The CDR3 sequence is 15 residues long. Trimming cost V 0 bases and J 3 bases, with 12 bases left between them. Written as DNA, the CDR3 is TGTGCCAGCAGTGAAGCGCATCTGGGGAGCTACGAGCAGTACTTC. Protein product: CASSEAHLGSYEQYF. Full variable domain (rest looked up from reference TRBV2 and TRBJ2-7): EPEVTQTPSHQVTQMGQEVILRCVPISNHLYFYWYRQILGQKVEFLVSFYNNEISEKSEIFDDQFSVERPDGSNFTLKIRSTKLEDSAMYFCASSEAHLGSYEQYFGPGTRLTVT.

About this clone: The sample carries other DNA sequences with the same CDR3. This rearrangement joins TRBV4-3 to TRBJ1-6, with D unclear. In germline, CDR1 is LGHNA, CDR2 YSLEER. The CDR3 consists of 15 residues. Trimming left V 1 base short and J 9 bases short, with 13 bases between. The CDR3 spells CASSQVGGLGSPLHF. The CDR3 DNA reads TGCGCCAGCAGCCAAGTGGGTGGACTAGGTTCACCCCTCCACTTT.

DNA for the CDR3: TGCAGCGCGACCAACCGACAGGACTACGAGCAGTACTTC. This sequence encodes CSATNRQDYEQYF. The chain employs TRBV29-1 and TRBJ2-7; D might be TRBD1 (6 bases). Germline V lookup: CDR1 SQVTM, CDR2 ANQGSEA. CDR3 length equals 13 residues. V lost 7 bases and J 3 bases, leaving 16 bases between the germline ends.

This clone was picked up one time. This chain links TRBV2 with TRBJ2-4, with a weak D call TRBD1 (6 bases). The CDR3 has 13 residues. Germline CDR1 is SNHLY and CDR2 is FYNNEI. Trimming cost V 7 bases and J 9 bases, with 16 bases left between them. The CDR3 loop reads CASTSEGVGIQYF. The CDR3 DNA sequence: TGTGCCAGCACCTCTGAGGGGGTGGGCATTCAGTACTTC.

V and J are TRBV29-1 and TRBJ1-2; D not resolved. Trimming stripped 7 bases from V and 4 bases from J, with 13 bases between. CDR1 and CDR2 (germline): SQVTM, ANQGSEA. The CDR3 spans 12 residues. CDR3 DNA sequence: TGCAGCGGTCTGGACTCCGGCTATGGCTACACCTTC. This translates into CSGLDSGYGYTF.

The rearrangement links TRBV29-1 to TRBJ2-1; the match to TRBD1 covers 7 bases. Trimming at V came to 5 bases and at J to 4 bases, leaving 8 bases not matched to a gene. The CDR3 loop spans 14 amino acids. Germline CDR1 is SQVTM and CDR2 is ANQGSEA. In DNA, the CDR3 is TGCAGCGTTAAATACAGGGGAGAGTACAATGAGCAGTTCTTC. Translated, it gives CSVKYRGEYNEQFF.

The chain uses TRBV10-3 and TRBJ2-2, with 8 bases aligning to TRBD1. This CDR3 has 14 residues. V gave up 6 bases and J gave up 4 bases; unmatched junction bases: 4. Germline values: CDR1 ENHRY, CDR2 SYGVKD. CDR3: CAIRQGAGTGELFF. In nucleotides, the CDR3 is TGTGCCATCAGGCAGGGGGCTGGCACCGGGGAGCTGTTTTTT.

This chain links TRBV25-1 with TRBJ1-4, with D hard to call. The CDR3 spans 16 residues. Trimming shortened V by 1 base and J by 5 bases, and 14 bases separated the two germline ends. Looked up from germline, CDR1 is MGHDK and CDR2 is SYGVNS. DNA of the CDR3: TGTGCCAGCAGTGAATTACGGACCGCCGGAAATGAAAAACTGTTTTTT. Amino acids: CASSELRTAGNEKLFF.

This clone was counted only a few times. V is TRBV27 and J is TRBJ1-1; D remains unclear. Germline V CDR1 and CDR2: MNHEY, SMNVEV (reference sequence). The CDR3 has 14 amino acids. V lost 5 bases and J 2 bases, leaving 12 bases between the germline ends. This CDR3 is CASSHSRGNTEAFF. In DNA form, the CDR3 reads TGTGCCAGCAGTCACAGCCGGGGTAACACTGAAGCTTTCTTT.

This chain joins TRBV12-5 and TRBJ1-5; weak D call: TRBD1 (6 bases). Germline V CDR1 and CDR2: LGHNT, FRNRAP. V shed 6 bases and J shed 2 bases, with 17 bases lying between them. The length of the CDR3 is 16 residues. Written as DNA, the CDR3 is TGTGCTAGTGGCCCCGGCGGGGGCGGGGGCAATCAGCCCCAGCATTTT. Its protein is CASGPGGGGGNQPQHF. Combining the CDR3 with reference TRBV12-5 and TRBJ1-5 gives the whole variable domain DARVTQTPRHKVTEMGQEVTMRCQPILGHNTVFWYRQTMMQGLELLAYFRNRAPLDDSGMPKDRFSAEMPDATLATLKIQPSEPRDSAVYFCASGPGGGGGNQPQHFGDGTRLSIL.